Listed here is a single T cell receptor (beta chain). Assay: immunoSEQ multiplex PCR; the TCRdb copy retains only in-frame clones and omits some. The repertoire includes roughly 670,000 clones, 85% to 90% of them detected once, and roughly 0.26% sits in the top ten. The data belong to a study of blood T cell repertoires in COVID-19. Study context: Acute and convalescent COVID-19 samples came from the United States, Italy and Spain.

The sequencing sample was made of peripheral blood. The origin of this receptor is a woman younger than 30 with acute or convalescent COVID-19.

The CDR3 here is CASSLAAGPWNQPQHF. The CDR3 bases are TGTGCCAGCAGCTTAGCGGCAGGGCCCTGGAATCAGCCCCAGCATTTT. This chain joins TRBV7-8 and TRBJ1-5; D may be TRBD1 (5 bases). CDR1 is SGHVS, CDR2 FQNEAQ, per germline. The CDR3 consists of 16 residues. V was trimmed by 0 bases and J by 4 bases, leaving 13 bases between them.